This T cell receptor (beta chain) emerged from a study of T cell responses to AZD1222 COVID-19 vaccine (dated by TCRdb to the early 2020s). In terms of the full investigation: AZD1222 recipients whose second dose came at about 4 weeks and those whose second dose came at about 12 weeks were combined into one group, since spike-specific TCR depth and breadth did not differ between the two schedules. Enrollment into the trials was organized by age into subgroups of 18-55, 56-69 and 70-plus years, and those subgroups contained roughly 150, 30 and 60 TCR-sequenced participants, respectively. TCR sequencing was performed for approximately 240 trial participants, of whom some 200 were given two doses of AZD1222 and around 25 were given two doses of MenACWY control vaccine.

V trim: 4 bases; J trim: 3 bases; unmatched bases: 8. The CDR3, cysteine through phenylalanine, is 15 amino acids long. The DNA shown is the 45-base CDR3, in frame from base 1. The germline V gene specifies SGHRS as CDR1 and YFSETQ as CDR2. A word on this clone: The antigen this receptor binds is unknown. Per-nucleotide qualities are absent, and no much larger clonotype sits a single base away.

The paper's findings and limits, for the study overall: Vaccine-associated CD4 TCRs spanned the whole spike protein, with dominant responses in regions 160-218 and 743-854. Conclusions about previously exposed vaccinees are limited, since just a handful of AZD1222 recipients were seropositive for SARS-CoV-2 at baseline. Because no day 14 peak-response samples were available, the repertoires could be characterized only after the peak T cell response. In the small 56-69-year group, the increase in depth fell short of significance, most likely because of low power. Nearly half of unique spike-specific TCRs reportedly recognized epitopes outside regions mutated in the B.1.351 and B.1.1.7 variants. Participants were mostly white British, with more females than males. The authors suggested clonal diversity may have been underestimated. Spike-specific TCR breadth and depth rose significantly after two AZD1222 doses compared with day 0 and with MenACWY recipients.

The CDR3 regions of human TCRbeta chains were analyzed by immunosequencing. Concerning the study's data processing: Repertoire TCRs were matched against a reference library of SARS-CoV-2-specific TCRs generated with the MIRA antigen-specificity platform. Breadth was defined as the fraction of unique TCRs that were SARS-CoV-2-associated. Depth was defined as the fraction of total T cells that were SARS-CoV-2-associated. Each spike-specific TCR was assigned to its reactive spike region and to a CD4 or CD8 class using the MIRA data. Log10-transformed breadth and depth values were compared by one-way ANOVA with Sidak's multiple comparisons tests. The clones in this table, taken by TCRdb from immuneACCESS, are in-frame only. Not every clone is retained; where verified, under half of the shortfall comes from an unresolved V gene, and the cause of the rest is unknown. The V and J calls and the clone size are those of that table, but D and trimming were determined from the DNA. The table for this sample lists 110,000 to 150,000 clones; 80% to 95% of them were counted only once. Together, the top ten hold 2.5% to 3.5% of the sample.

The intended sense of this specimen's time point label: baseline before first vaccination. The vaccinee samples were drawn from two UK trials, COV001 and COV002, one of which was a single-blind randomized controlled phase 2/3 trial testing AZD1222 (ChAdOx1 nCoV-19) in healthy adults. For TCRbeta chain sequencing, PBMC samples were collected from trial participants at day 0 and at day 28 after the second dose. This sequence uses TRBV5-1 and TRBJ2-3, with 7 central nucleotides matching TRBD2. The source was peripheral blood, collected on day 0 of AZD1222 vaccination. The origin of this receptor is an adult in good health. The CDR3 loop reads CASSLPTSYTDTQYF. The sequence in DNA is TGCGCCAGCAGCCTACCGACTAGCTATACAGATACGCAGTATTTT.